This record covers a single TCR beta chain. V was pared by 3 bases and J by 6 bases, with 6 bases of the junction left unmatched. Germline CDR1 and CDR2: SGHNT and YYREEE (reference sequence). The CDR3 consists of 15 residues. The repertoire was sequenced with immunoSEQ multiplex PCR; TCRdb's copy has only in-frame clones and lacks some. This table holds 140,000 to 150,000 clones, 80% to 85% found once. This specimen belongs to a study of blood T cell repertoires in COVID-19. The receptor was isolated from a human donor in a cohort sampled during active COVID-19. The sample was peripheral blood. The chain recombines TRBV5-4 with TRBJ2-5, with 12 positions matching TRBD2. The CDR3 sequence is CASSSSTSGRKTQYF. CDR3 bases: TGTGCCAGCAGCTCGTCGACTAGCGGGAGAAAGACCCAGTACTTC.